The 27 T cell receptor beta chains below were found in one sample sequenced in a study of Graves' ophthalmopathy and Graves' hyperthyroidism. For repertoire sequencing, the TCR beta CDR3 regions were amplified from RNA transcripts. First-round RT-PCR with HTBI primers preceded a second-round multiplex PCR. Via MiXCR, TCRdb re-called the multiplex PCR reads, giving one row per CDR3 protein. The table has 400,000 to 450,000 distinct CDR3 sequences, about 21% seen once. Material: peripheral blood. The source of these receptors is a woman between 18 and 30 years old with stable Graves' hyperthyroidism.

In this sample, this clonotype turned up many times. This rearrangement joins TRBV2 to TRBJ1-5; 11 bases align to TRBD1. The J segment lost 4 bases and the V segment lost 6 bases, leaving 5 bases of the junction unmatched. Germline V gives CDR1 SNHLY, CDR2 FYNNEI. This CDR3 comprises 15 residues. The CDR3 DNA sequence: TGTGCCAGCAGAGGGACAGGGGGTAAGAATCAGCCCCAGCATTTT. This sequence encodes CASRGTGGKNQPQHF.

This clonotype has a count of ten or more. The CDR3 sequence: CASTPDGSLGYTF. For the CDR3, the DNA is TGTGCCAGCACCCCGGACGGCTCTCTCGGCTACACCTTC. The V and J genes are TRBV12-3 or TRBV12-4 and TRBJ1-2, with unresolved D. The CDR3 is 13 amino acids. The V end was cut by 7 bases, the J end by 8 bases, with 17 bases between.

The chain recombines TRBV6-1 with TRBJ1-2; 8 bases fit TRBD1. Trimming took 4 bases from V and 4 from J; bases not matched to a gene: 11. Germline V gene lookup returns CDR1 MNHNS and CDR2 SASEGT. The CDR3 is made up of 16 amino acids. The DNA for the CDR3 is TGTGCCAGCAGTGTGGGGGATTCGGACAGGGTCTATGGCTACACCTTC. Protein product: CASSVGDSDRVYGYTF.

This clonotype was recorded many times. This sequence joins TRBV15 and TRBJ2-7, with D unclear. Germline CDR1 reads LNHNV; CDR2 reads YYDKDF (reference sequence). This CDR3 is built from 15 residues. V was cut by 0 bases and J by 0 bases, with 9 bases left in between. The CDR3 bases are TGTGCCACCAGCAGAGATCCGGACCCCTCCTACGAGCAGTACTTC. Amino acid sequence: CATSRDPDPSYEQYF.

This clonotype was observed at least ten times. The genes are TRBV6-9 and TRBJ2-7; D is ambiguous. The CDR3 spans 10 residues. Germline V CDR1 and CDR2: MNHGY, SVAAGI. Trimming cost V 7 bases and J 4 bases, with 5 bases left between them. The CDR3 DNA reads TGTGCCAGCATCCCATACGAGCAGTACTTC. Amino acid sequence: CASIPYEQYF.

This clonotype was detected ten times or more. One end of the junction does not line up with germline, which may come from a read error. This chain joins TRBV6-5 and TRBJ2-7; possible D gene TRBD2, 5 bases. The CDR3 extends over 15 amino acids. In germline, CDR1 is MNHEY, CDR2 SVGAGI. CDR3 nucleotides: TGTGCCAGCAGTTACACTGGGTCTAGCTCCAACGAGCAGTACTTC. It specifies CASSYTGSSSNEQYF.

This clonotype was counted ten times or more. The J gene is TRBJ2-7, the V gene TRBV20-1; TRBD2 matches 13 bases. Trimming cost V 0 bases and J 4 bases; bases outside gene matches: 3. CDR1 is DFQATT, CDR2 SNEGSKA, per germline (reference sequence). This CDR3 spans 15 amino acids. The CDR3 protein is CSARDLLAGGYEQYF. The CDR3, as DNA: TGCAGTGCTAGAGACCTACTAGCGGGAGGGTACGAGCAGTACTTC.

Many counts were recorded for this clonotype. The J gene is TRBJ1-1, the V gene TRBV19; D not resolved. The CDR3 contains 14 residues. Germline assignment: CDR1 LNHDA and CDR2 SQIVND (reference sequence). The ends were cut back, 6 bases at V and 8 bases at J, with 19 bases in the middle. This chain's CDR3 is CASSSRGWPKEAFF. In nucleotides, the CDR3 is TGTGCCAGTAGCTCCCGTGGCTGGCCCAAGGAAGCTTTCTTT. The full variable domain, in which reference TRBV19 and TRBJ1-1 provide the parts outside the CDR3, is DGGITQSPKYLFRKEGQNVTLSCEQNLNHDAMYWYRQDPGQGLRLIYYSQIVNDFQKGDIAEGYSVSREKKESFPLTVTSAQKNPTAFYLCASSSRGWPKEAFFGQGTRLTVV.

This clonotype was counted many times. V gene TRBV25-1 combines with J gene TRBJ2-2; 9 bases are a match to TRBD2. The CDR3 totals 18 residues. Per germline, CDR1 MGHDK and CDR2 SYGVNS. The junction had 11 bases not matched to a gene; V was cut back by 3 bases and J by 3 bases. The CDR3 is CASSERPSGMGYTGELFF. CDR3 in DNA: TGTGCCAGCAGTGAGCGGCCTAGCGGGATGGGGTACACCGGGGAGCTGTTTTTT.

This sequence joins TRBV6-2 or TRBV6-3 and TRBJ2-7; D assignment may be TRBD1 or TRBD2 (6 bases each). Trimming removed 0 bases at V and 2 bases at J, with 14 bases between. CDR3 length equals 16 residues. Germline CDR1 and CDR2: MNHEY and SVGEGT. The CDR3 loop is CASSYSIAEGAYEQYF. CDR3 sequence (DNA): TGTGCCAGCAGTTACTCGATCGCGGAGGGGGCCTACGAGCAGTACTTC.

The CDR3 sequence is CASSEVGRSTEAFF. As DNA, the CDR3 is TGTGCCAGCAGTGAAGTAGGGAGGTCCACTGAAGCTTTCTTT. This chain joins TRBV2 and TRBJ1-1; D is unresolved. Trimming cost V 1 base and J 4 bases, with 10 bases left between them. From germline, CDR1 is SNHLY and CDR2 FYNNEI. This CDR3 is built from 14 residues. Drawing the rest from reference TRBV2 and TRBJ1-1, the complete variable domain is EPEVTQTPSHQVTQMGQEVILRCVPISNHLYFYWYRQILGQKVEFLVSFYNNEISEKSEIFDDQFSVERPDGSNFTLKIRSTKLEDSAMYFCASSEVGRSTEAFFGQGTRLTVV.

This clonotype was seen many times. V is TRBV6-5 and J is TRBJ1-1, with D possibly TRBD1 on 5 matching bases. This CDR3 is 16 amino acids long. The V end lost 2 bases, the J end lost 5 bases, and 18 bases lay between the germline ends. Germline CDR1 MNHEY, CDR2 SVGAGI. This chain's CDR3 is CASSYVGGGLRTEAFF. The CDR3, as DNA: TGTGCCAGCAGTTACGTGGGGGGAGGGTTGAGGACTGAAGCTTTCTTT.

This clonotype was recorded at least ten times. The CDR3 sequence: CASRPTSDRGAQPQHF. The CDR3 DNA reads as TGTGCCAGCAGACCTACTTCGGACAGGGGTGCGCAGCCCCAGCATTTT. The V and J genes are TRBV28 and TRBJ1-5; 9 bases map to TRBD1. The germline CDR1 and CDR2 sequences are MDHEN and SYDVKM. This CDR3 is built from 16 residues. V dropped 6 bases and J dropped 7; count of bases not matched to a gene: 13.

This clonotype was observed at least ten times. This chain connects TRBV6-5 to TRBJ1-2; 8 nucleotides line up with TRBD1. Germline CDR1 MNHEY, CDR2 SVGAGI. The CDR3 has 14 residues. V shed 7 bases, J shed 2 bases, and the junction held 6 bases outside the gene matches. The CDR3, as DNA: TGTGCCAGCATTCTAGACAGGGGAAACTATGGCTACACCTTC. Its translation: CASILDRGNYGYTF.

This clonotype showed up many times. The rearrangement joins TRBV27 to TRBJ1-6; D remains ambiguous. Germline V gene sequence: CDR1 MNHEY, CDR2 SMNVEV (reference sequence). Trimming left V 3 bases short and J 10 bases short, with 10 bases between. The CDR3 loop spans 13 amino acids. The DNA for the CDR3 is TGTGCCAGCAGTTTTCACTCCCGCTCACCCCTCCACTTT. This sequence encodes CASSFHSRSPLHF.

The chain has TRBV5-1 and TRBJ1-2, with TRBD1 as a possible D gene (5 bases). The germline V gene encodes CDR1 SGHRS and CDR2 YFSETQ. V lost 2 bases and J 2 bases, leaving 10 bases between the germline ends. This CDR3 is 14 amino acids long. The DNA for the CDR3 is TGCGCCAGCAGCTTCTCAGGGAACAACTATGGCTACACCTTC. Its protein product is CASSFSGNNYGYTF.

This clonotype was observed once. CDR3 coding DNA: TGTGCCAGCAGTTACGGGGGGAAACTGTTTTTT. This translates into CASSYGGKLFF. V gene TRBV6-5 combines with J gene TRBJ1-4, with D perhaps TRBD1 (5 bases). V lost 2 bases and J lost 11, with 6 bases in between. This CDR3 has 11 residues. In germline, CDR1 is MNHEY, CDR2 SVGAGI.

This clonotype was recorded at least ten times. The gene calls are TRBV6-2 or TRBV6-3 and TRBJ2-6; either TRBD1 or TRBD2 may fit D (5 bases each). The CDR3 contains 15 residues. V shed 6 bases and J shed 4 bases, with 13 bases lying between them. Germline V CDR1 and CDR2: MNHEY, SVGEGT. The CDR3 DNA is TGTGCCAGCAGCCAGACCGGGACGGGGGCCAACGTCCTGACTTTC. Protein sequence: CASSQTGTGANVLTF.

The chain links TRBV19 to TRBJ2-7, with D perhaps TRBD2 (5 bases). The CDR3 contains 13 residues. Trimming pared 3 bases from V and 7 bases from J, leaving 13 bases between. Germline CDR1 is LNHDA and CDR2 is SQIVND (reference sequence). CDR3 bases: TGTGCCAGTAGTATTGAGGGCAATGGGGAGCAGTACTTC. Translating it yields CASSIEGNGEQYF.

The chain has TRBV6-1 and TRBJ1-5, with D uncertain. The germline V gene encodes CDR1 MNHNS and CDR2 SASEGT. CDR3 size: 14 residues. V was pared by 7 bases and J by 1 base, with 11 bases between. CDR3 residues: CASTVPRSNQPQHF. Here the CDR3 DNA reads TGTGCCAGCACGGTCCCAAGGAGCAATCAGCCCCAGCATTTT.

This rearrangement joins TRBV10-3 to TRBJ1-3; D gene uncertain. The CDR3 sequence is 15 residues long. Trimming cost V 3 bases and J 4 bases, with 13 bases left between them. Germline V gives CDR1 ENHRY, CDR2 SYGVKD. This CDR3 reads CAISEPSNGGNTIYF. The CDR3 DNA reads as TGTGCCATCAGTGAACCCTCTAACGGCGGAAACACCATATATTTT.

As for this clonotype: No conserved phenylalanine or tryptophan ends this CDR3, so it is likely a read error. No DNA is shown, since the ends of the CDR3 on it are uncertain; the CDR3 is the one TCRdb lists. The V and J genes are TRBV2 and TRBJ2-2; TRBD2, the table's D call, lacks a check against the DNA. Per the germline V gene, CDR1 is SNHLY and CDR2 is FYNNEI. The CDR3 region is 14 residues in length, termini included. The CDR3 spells CTQRRLGDTGELCL.

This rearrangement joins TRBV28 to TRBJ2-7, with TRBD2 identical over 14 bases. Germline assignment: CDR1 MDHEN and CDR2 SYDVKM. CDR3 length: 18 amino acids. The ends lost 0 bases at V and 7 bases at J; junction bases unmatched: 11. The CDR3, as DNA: TGTGCCAGCAGTTTATGGAGACTAGCGGGAGGGCCATCGCGTGAGCAGTACTTC. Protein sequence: CASSLWRLAGGPSREQYF. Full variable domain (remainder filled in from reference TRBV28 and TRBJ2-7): DVKVTQSSRYLVKRTGEKVFLECVQDMDHENMFWYRQDPGLGLRLIYFSYDVKMKEKGDIPEGYSVSREKKERFSLILESASTNQTSMYLCASSLWRLAGGPSREQYFGPGTRLTVT.

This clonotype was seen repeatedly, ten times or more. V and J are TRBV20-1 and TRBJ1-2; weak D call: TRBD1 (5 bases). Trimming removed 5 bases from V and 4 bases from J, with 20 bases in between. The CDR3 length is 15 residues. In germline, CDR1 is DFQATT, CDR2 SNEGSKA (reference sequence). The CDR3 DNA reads TGCAGTGCTCAGGGTTTGGGTGTTTGGGTCTATGGCTACACCTTC. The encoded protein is CSAQGLGVWVYGYTF.

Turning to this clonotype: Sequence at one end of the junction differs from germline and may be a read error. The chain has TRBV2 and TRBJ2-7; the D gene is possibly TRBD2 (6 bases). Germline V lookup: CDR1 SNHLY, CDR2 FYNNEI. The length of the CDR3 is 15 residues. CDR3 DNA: TGTGCCAGCAGGGGTTCTAGCGCGGACGCCTACGATCAGTACTTC. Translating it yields CASRGSSADAYDQYF.

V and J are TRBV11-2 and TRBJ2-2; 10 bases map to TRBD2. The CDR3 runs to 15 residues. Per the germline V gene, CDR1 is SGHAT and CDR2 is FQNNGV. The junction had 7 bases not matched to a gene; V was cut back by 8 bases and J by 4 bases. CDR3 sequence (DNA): TGTGCCAGCGGACCGAGCGGGGGGGTCACCGGGGAGCTGTTTTTT. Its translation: CASGPSGGVTGELFF. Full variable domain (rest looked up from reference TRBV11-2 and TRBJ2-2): EAGVAQSPRYKIIEKRQSVAFWCNPISGHATLYWYQQILGQGPKLLIQFQNNGVVDDSQLPKDRFSAERLKGVDSTLKIQPAKLEDSAVYLCASGPSGGVTGELFFGEGSRLTVL.

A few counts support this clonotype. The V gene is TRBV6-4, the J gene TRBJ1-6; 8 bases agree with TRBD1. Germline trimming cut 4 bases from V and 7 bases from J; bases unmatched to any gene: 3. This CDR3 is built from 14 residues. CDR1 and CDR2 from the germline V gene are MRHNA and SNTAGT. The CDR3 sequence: CASSGGQANSPLHF. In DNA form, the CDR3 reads TGTGCCAGCAGTGGGGGACAGGCGAATTCACCCCTCCACTTT.